A selection of T cell receptor beta chains follows, all from one sample in a study of blood T cell repertoires in COVID-19. TCRdb keeps only in-frame clones here, not all; method: immunoSEQ multiplex PCR. Here the sample spans approximately 160,000 clones, approximately 86% being singletons. The sample was peripheral blood. All receptors come from a man aged 50 or older with active or convalescent COVID-19. Both conserved end residues are part of each CDR3. The order of the fields is clone size, V gene, CDR3 length, J gene, D gene, CDR3 DNA, CDR3 protein. A D gene is named only where the DNA matches it firmly. Only some rows state a clone size, as once, few, many or a class for expanded clones.

>NA|TRBV5-4|12|TRBJ2-4|TRBD2
TGTGCCAGCAGCGACCCGGGGGGCATTCAGTACTTC
CASSDPGGIQYF
>NA|TRBV5-1|18|TRBJ2-5|TRBD2
TGCGCCAGCAGCTTGGCCCAGACTAGCGGGAGTGTTAGAGAGACCCAGTACTTC
CASSLAQTSGSVRETQYF
>NA|TRBV7-3|15|TRBJ2-7|TRBD1
TGTGCCAGCAGCTTAACACCGGGACAGGGGGGAGAGCAGTACTTC
CASSLTPGQGGEQYF
>NA|TRBV5-4|13|TRBJ2-3|NA
TGTGCCAGCAGCTACAGGGGCACAGATACGCAGTATTTT
CASSYRGTDTQYF
>NA|TRBV5-1|14|TRBJ1-1|NA
TGCGCCAGCAGCCCGCCCGCAGGGGACACTGAAGCTTTCTTT
CASSPPAGDTEAFF
>NA|TRBV21-1|17|TRBJ2-1|NA
TGTGCCAGCAGCAAAAAGAGTATCGCAGGGGGAAACAATGAGCAGTTCTTC
CASSKKSIAGGNNEQFF
>NA|TRBV7-9|14|TRBJ1-2|NA
TGTGCCAGCAGCTTAGGAACCAGGGTCTATGGCTACACCTTC
CASSLGTRVYGYTF
>NA|TRBV27|16|TRBJ1-3|NA
TGTGCCAGCAGCCTCGAATGGGCGACCTCTGGAAACACCATATATTTT
CASSLEWATSGNTIYF
>NA|TRBV5-6|15|TRBJ2-7|TRBD1
TGTGCCAGCAGTTCGACAGGGGGAGATATCTACGAGCAGTACTTC
CASSSTGGDIYEQYF
>few|TRBV10-3|17|TRBJ2-7|TRBD1
TGTGCCATCAGTGAGTCGTTGAGGGACAGGGCTTTGTACGAGCAGTACTTC
CAISESLRDRALYEQYF
>NA|TRBV7-2|13|TRBJ1-1|TRBD1
TGTGCCAGCAGCCGACAGGGCTACACTGAAGCTTTCTTT
CASSRQGYTEAFF
>NA|TRBV11-2|16|TRBJ1-4|TRBD1
TGTGCCAGCAGCTTAGATATAACAGGGGTTTTCGAAAAACTGTTTTTT
CASSLDITGVFEKLFF
>NA|TRBV9|14|TRBJ2-3|NA
TGTGCCAGCAGCGTAGAGAGGGGCACAGATACGCAGTATTTT
CASSVERGTDTQYF
>NA|TRBV6-5|12|TRBJ1-2|NA
TGTGCCAGCACCGACAGCTACTATGGCTACACCTTC
CASTDSYYGYTF
>NA|TRBV7-9|15|TRBJ1-5|NA
TGTGCCAGCAGCTTAGAGGGGAATGGCAATCAGCCCCAGCATTTT
CASSLEGNGNQPQHF
>few|TRBV3-1/TRBV3-2|14|TRBJ2-1|NA
TGTGCCAGCAGCCCCTTGAGTAGCGAGAATGAGCAGTTCTTC
CASSPLSSENEQFF